Presented here are 25 T cell receptor beta chains from one specimen sequenced in a study of human thymus T cells. Surgeons resected thymus tissue during corrective heart surgery. This table comes from immunoSEQ multiplex PCR, and its TCRdb copy is limited to in-frame clones, with some not included. The sample comprises about 130,000 clones, about 95% of which are singletons, and 0.02% to 0.03% rests with the top ten. Specimen: thymus tissue. All receptors come from a boy under two years old with a congenital heart defect but otherwise immunologically healthy.

This chain uses TRBV4-2 with TRBJ2-1; 8 nucleotides align to TRBD2. Germline V gene sequence: CDR1 LGHNA, CDR2 YNFKEQ. V gave up 3 bases and J gave up 14 bases; unmatched junction bases: 9. This CDR3 comprises 13 residues. Here the CDR3 DNA reads TGTGCCAGCAGCCAGGGACTAGTCCAGCAGGAGTTCTTC. Translated, it gives CASSQGLVQQEFF.

This chain links TRBV4-2 with TRBJ2-3, with D possibly being TRBD2 (6 bases). Germline CDR1 LGHNA, CDR2 YNFKEQ. V lost 1 base and J lost 3, with 14 bases in between. This CDR3 region has 16 residues. CDR3 sequence: CASSQVVVDYTDTQYF. The CDR3 region has the DNA TGTGCCAGCAGCCAAGTGGTGGTGGACTATACAGATACGCAGTATTTT.

The chain carries TRBV15 and TRBJ2-1, with D perhaps matching TRBD1 (5 bases). Trimming took 0 bases from V and 5 from J, leaving 23 bases between them. Germline V gene sequence: CDR1 LNHNV, CDR2 YYDKDF (reference sequence). This CDR3 comprises 19 residues. CDR3 region: CATSRDKRGSRLFHNEQFF. The CDR3 DNA follows: TGTGCCACCAGCAGAGATAAAAGGGGCTCACGCCTTTTCCACAATGAGCAGTTCTTC.

This chain links TRBV10-1 with TRBJ1-1, with D uncertain. The V gene's germline CDR1 is WNHNN and CDR2 SYGVQD (reference sequence). V was trimmed by 6 bases and J by 3 bases, leaving 11 bases between them. This CDR3 spans 13 amino acids. CDR3 nucleotides: TGCGCCAGCAGGGGAGACGGGTACACTGAAGCTTTCTTT. It codes for CASRGDGYTEAFF.

The chain combines TRBV7-9 with TRBJ2-3, with D perhaps TRBD1 (6 bases). Trimming stripped 3 bases from V and 4 bases from J, with 14 bases between. There are 15 residues in the CDR3. CDR1 is SEHNR, CDR2 FQNEAQ, per germline (reference sequence). As DNA, the CDR3 is TGTGCCAGCAGCTTCCCCGCCGACAGGTCAGATACGCAGTATTTT. Its translation: CASSFPADRSDTQYF.

In DNA, the CDR3 is TGCGCCAGCACCCGAGTCCCAGGGGTGCTCTACGAGCAGTACTTC. Its protein product is CASTRVPGVLYEQYF. J is TRBJ2-7 and V is TRBV10-2, with TRBD1 as a possible D gene (6 bases). This CDR3 region has 15 residues. Per the germline V gene, CDR1 is WSHSY and CDR2 is SAAADI. V lost 7 bases and J 3 bases, leaving 19 bases between the germline ends.

The rearrangement uses TRBV27 and TRBJ1-3; 7 bases match TRBD1. J was trimmed by 2 bases and V by 6 bases; bases with no gene match: 4. Per germline, CDR1 MNHEY and CDR2 SMNVEV (reference sequence). The CDR3 runs 14 residues. The DNA for the CDR3 is TGTGCCAGCAGCGACAGGGCAACTGGAAACACCATATATTTT. Encoded protein: CASSDRATGNTIYF.

The chain combines TRBV28 with TRBJ1-2; maybe TRBD1 (6 bases). Germline V CDR1 and CDR2: MDHEN, SYDVKM. The V gene lost 5 bases and the J gene lost 8 bases, with 27 bases spanning the gap. The CDR3 loop spans 17 amino acids. The CDR3: CASSITGKGPITSGYTF. The CDR3 DNA follows: TGTGCCAGCAGTATAACAGGGAAAGGACCAATAACCTCCGGCTACACCTTC.

This chain connects TRBV30 to TRBJ1-1; D remains ambiguous. Germline CDR1 GTSNPN, CDR2 SVGIG (reference sequence). This CDR3 contains 13 residues. With 7 bases removed from V and 3 bases from J, the gap between germline ends came to 15 bases. For the CDR3, the DNA is TGTGCCTTCAAAGGTAAGGAGGACACTGAAGCTTTCTTT. Translated, it gives CAFKGKEDTEAFF.

The chain uses TRBV2 and TRBJ1-2; 7 nucleotides align to TRBD1. V lost 0 bases and J lost 6; bases outside the gene matches: 10. CDR1 and CDR2 (germline): SNHLY, FYNNEI. The CDR3 covers 16 residues. CDR3 protein: CASSEARRTGLNGYTF. DNA of the CDR3: TGTGCCAGCAGTGAAGCGCGGAGGACAGGATTGAATGGCTACACCTTC. The full variable domain, completed using reference TRBV2 and TRBJ1-2, is EPEVTQTPSHQVTQMGQEVILRCVPISNHLYFYWYRQILGQKVEFLVSFYNNEISEKSEIFDDQFSVERPDGSNFTLKIRSTKLEDSAMYFCASSEARRTGLNGYTFGSGTRLTVV.

This clone was detected a few times. The rearrangement joins TRBV5-5 to TRBJ1-6; no definite D call. The CDR3 contains 16 residues. Trimming cost V 3 bases and J 9 bases, with 19 bases left between them. Germline lookup yields CDR1 SGHKS and CDR2 YYEKEE (reference sequence). The CDR3, as DNA: TGTGCCAGCAGCTCAACCGGGCCTTGGGCTGGTTCACCCCTCCACTTT. It specifies CASSSTGPWAGSPLHF.

The gene calls are TRBV6-6 and TRBJ1-5; D not resolved. The CDR3 covers 14 residues. The V gene's germline CDR1 is MNHNY and CDR2 SVGAGI (reference sequence). V was cut by 7 bases and J by 4 bases, with 14 bases left in between. The CDR3 nucleotides read TGTGCCAGCACCTCCCCTCCGGAGAATCAGCCCCAGCATTTT. Translating it yields CASTSPPENQPQHF.

The rearrangement uses TRBV2 and TRBJ2-1; 9 bases are shared with TRBD2. The CDR3 runs 15 residues. Per germline, CDR1 SNHLY and CDR2 FYNNEI. Trimming took 2 bases from V and 5 from J; bases not matched to a gene: 4. Here the CDR3 DNA reads TGTGCCAGCAGTGAACTCGCGGGGGGGCACAATGAGCAGTTCTTC. Its translation is CASSELAGGHNEQFF.

This rearrangement joins TRBV29-1 to TRBJ1-2; 8 bases map to TRBD1. The CDR3 sequence is 15 residues long. CDR1 is SQVTM, CDR2 ANQGSEA, per germline. Trimming removed 8 bases from V and 3 bases from J; junction bases left unmatched: 14. In DNA, the CDR3 is TGCAGCTTCTCCAGAAAGACAGGGGTTGACTATGGCTACACCTTC. It codes for CSFSRKTGVDYGYTF.

The V call is TRBV4-3, the J call TRBJ1-1, with 7 bases matching TRBD1. This CDR3 spans 19 amino acids. From germline, CDR1 is LGHNA and CDR2 YSLEER. Germline trimming cut 2 bases from V and 1 base from J; bases unmatched to any gene: 16. The CDR3 nucleotides are TGCGCCAGCAGCCAATCAACCAGGGGGGACCGGGTTTCGAACACTGAAGCTTTCTTT. Protein: CASSQSTRGDRVSNTEAFF.

The chain recombines TRBV19 with TRBJ1-3; a weak D match, TRBD1 (6 bases). The CDR3 has 16 amino acids. V was trimmed by 7 bases and J by 0 bases, leaving 16 bases between them. CDR1 is LNHDA and CDR2 is SQIVND in the germline V gene (reference sequence). The CDR3 sequence is CASTVGQSHSGNTIYF. CDR3 DNA: TGTGCCAGTACCGTCGGACAGTCCCACTCTGGAAACACCATATATTTT.

The chain joins TRBV27 to TRBJ2-5, with D perhaps matching TRBD1 or TRBD2 (5 bases each). The germline V gene encodes CDR1 MNHEY and CDR2 SMNVEV (reference sequence). Trimming left V 5 bases short and J 7 bases short, with 17 bases between. The CDR3 has 14 residues. Here the CDR3 reads CASSLLGERRTQYF. The DNA of the CDR3 is TGTGCCAGCAGTCTCTTGGGGGAAAGGAGGACCCAGTACTTC.

This clone was seen more than once but under ten times. V usage is TRBV19 and J usage is TRBJ1-2; D perhaps matches TRBD1 (5 bases). V lost 8 bases and J 6 bases, leaving 13 bases between the germline ends. Germline CDR1 reads LNHDA; CDR2 reads SQIVND (reference sequence). The CDR3 consists of 12 residues. CDR3 residues: CASWARGDGYTF. As DNA, the CDR3 is TGTGCCAGTTGGGCCCGGGGGGATGGCTACACCTTC.

This sequence joins TRBV19 and TRBJ1-2, with 9 positions matching TRBD1. CDR1 and CDR2 from the germline V gene are LNHDA and SQIVND (reference sequence). The CDR3 is made up of 14 amino acids. The junction had 8 bases not matched to a gene; V was cut back by 5 bases and J by 7 bases. As DNA, the CDR3 is TGTGCCAGTAGTCCCGGTGCGGGACAGGGTGGCTACACCTTC. Protein: CASSPGAGQGGYTF.

The chain has TRBV6-1 and TRBJ2-3, with a tentative D call TRBD2 (7 bases). V was shortened by 8 bases and J by 2 bases, with 17 bases between the two germline ends. Germline assignment: CDR1 MNHNS and CDR2 SASEGT. This CDR3 region has 15 residues. The CDR3 protein is CASGGGGQLTDTQYF. CDR3 nucleotide sequence: TGTGCCAGCGGGGGCGGGGGACAACTCACAGATACGCAGTATTTT.

The sample holds a few counts of this clone. This chain uses TRBV28 with TRBJ2-1; D is perhaps TRBD2 (7 bases). The ends were cut back, 1 base at V and 8 bases at J, with 15 bases in the middle. Germline assignment: CDR1 MDHEN and CDR2 SYDVKM. This CDR3 region has 15 residues. CDR3 sequence (DNA): TGTGCCAGCAGTTTATTTGGGGGGGCGTCATATGAGCAGTTCTTC. The encoded protein is CASSLFGGASYEQFF. The variable domain in full, with the rest retrieved from reference TRBV28 and TRBJ2-1, is DVKVTQSSRYLVKRTGEKVFLECVQDMDHENMFWYRQDPGLGLRLIYFSYDVKMKEKGDIPEGYSVSREKKERFSLILESASTNQTSMYLCASSLFGGASYEQFFGPGTRLTVL.

This clone was found once. The CDR3 DNA sequence: TGTGCCAGCAGCCAATATTCCGGGACAGAAGATAATTCACCCCTCCACTTT. Its protein product is CASSQYSGTEDNSPLHF. V gene TRBV7-8 combines with J gene TRBJ1-6; 7 positions agree with TRBD1. CDR1 is SGHVS and CDR2 is FQNEAQ in the germline V gene. This CDR3 spans 17 amino acids. Trimming removed 5 bases from V and 5 bases from J; junction bases left unmatched: 12.

This chain uses TRBV6-7 with TRBJ2-2; possibly TRBD1 or TRBD2 for D (5 bases each). Being an ORF, TRBV6-7 has a function that is uncertain. V lost 11 bases, J lost 6 bases, and 19 bases lay in between. The length of the CDR3 is 14 residues. CDR3 DNA sequence: TGTGCCGGGGGACCTCAGAACTTACCCGGGGAGCTGTTTTTT. It is translated as CAGGPQNLPGELFF.

V is TRBV18 and J is TRBJ1-3; tentatively, D is TRBD1 (6 bases). This CDR3 region has 16 residues. CDR1 is KGHSH and CDR2 is LQKENI in the germline V gene. Trimming cost V 5 bases and J 1 base, with 15 bases left between them. Here the CDR3 DNA reads TGTGCCAGCTCAAAACAGGGCACCCCTTCTGGAAACACCATATATTTT. Its translation: CASSKQGTPSGNTIYF.

CDR3 DNA sequence: TGTGCCAGCAGGAGTTTAAGGGAGGGGGAAAACATTCAGTACTTC. As protein: CASRSLREGENIQYF. The V call is TRBV6-1, the J call TRBJ2-4; D perhaps matches TRBD2 (7 bases). The CDR3 loop spans 15 amino acids. Germline V gene data show CDR1 as MNHNS and CDR2 as SASEGT. V lost 6 bases and J lost 5, with 17 bases in between.